Shown below are 22 T cell receptor beta chains from a single sample sequenced in a study of blood T cell repertoires in COVID-19. The assay was immunoSEQ multiplex PCR, and TCRdb's table has in-frame clones only and misses some. The sample shows 130,000 or so clones, about four fifths of them seen only once. Sequencing was performed on peripheral blood. These receptors were taken from a woman of 80 years or more with acute or convalescent COVID-19.

The V gene is TRBV6-5, the J gene TRBJ1-4; TRBD1 matches 10 bases. Losses at the gene ends were 6 bases for V and 5 bases for J; bases not matched to a gene: 0. CDR3 length equals 13 residues. In germline, CDR1 is MNHEY, CDR2 SVGAGI. The CDR3 DNA follows: TGTGCCAGCAGGGGACAGGGGAATGAAAAACTGTTTTTT. Encoded protein: CASRGQGNEKLFF.

The V and J genes are TRBV3-1 (or the pseudogene TRBV3-2) and TRBJ2-3; a weak D match, TRBD2 (6 bases). The CDR3 is 17 residues long. From germline, CDR1 is LGHDT and CDR2 YNNKEL (reference sequence). Trimming cost V 2 bases and J 6 bases, with 21 bases left between them. The CDR3: CASSQSSGSLGGDTQYF. The DNA for the CDR3 is TGTGCCAGCAGCCAATCATCTGGAAGTTTGGGAGGTGATACGCAGTATTTT.

To note about this clone: The sample carries other DNA sequences with the same CDR3. The chain uses TRBV5-1 and TRBJ1-2; unclear D gene. Trimming removed 0 bases at V and 1 base at J, with 7 bases between. Per germline, CDR1 SGHRS and CDR2 YFSETQ. The CDR3 extends over 14 amino acids. Here the CDR3 reads CASSLDGGNYGYTF. The CDR3 nucleotides are TGCGCCAGCAGCTTGGACGGTGGTAACTATGGCTACACCTTC.

The CDR3 loop reads CASRVTNQPQHF. The CDR3 DNA follows: TGTGCCAGCAGGGTGACTAATCAGCCCCAGCATTTT. V usage is TRBV19 and J usage is TRBJ1-5; TRBD1 is a possible D gene (5 bases). The germline gives CDR1 LNHDA, CDR2 SQIVND (reference sequence). This CDR3 has 12 residues. Deletions cut 9 bases from V and 4 bases from J, with 10 bases between.

This CDR3 is CASSLESGYEQYF. CDR3 DNA sequence: TGTGCCAGCAGCTTAGAGTCAGGCTACGAGCAGTACTTC. The chain couples TRBV7-6 to TRBJ2-7; D remains unclear. V lost 1 base to trimming and J lost 3 bases, with 7 bases between them. Per germline, CDR1 SGHVS and CDR2 FNYEAQ. This CDR3 comprises 13 residues. Full variable domain (outside the CDR3, taken from reference TRBV7-6 and TRBJ2-7): GAGVSQSPRYKVTKRGQDVALRCDPISGHVSLYWYRQALGQGPEFLTYFNYEAQQDKSGLPNDRFSAERPEGSISTLTIQRTEQRDSAMYRCASSLESGYEQYFGPGTRLTVT.

The chain employs TRBV7-6 and TRBJ2-5, with 8 bases aligning to TRBD2. The trim removed 3 bases at V and 7 bases at J, leaving 7 bases unmatched. The germline V gene has CDR1 SGHVS and CDR2 FNYEAQ. The CDR3 is 14 residues long. The CDR3 protein is CASSLAGRARTQYF. CDR3 sequence (DNA): TGTGCCAGCAGCTTGGCCGGGAGGGCGCGGACCCAGTACTTC. The full variable domain, in which reference TRBV7-6 and TRBJ2-5 provide the parts outside the CDR3, is GAGVSQSPRYKVTKRGQDVALRCDPISGHVSLYWYRQALGQGPEFLTYFNYEAQQDKSGLPNDRFSAERPEGSISTLTIQRTEQRDSAMYRCASSLAGRARTQYFGPGTRLLVL.

The CDR3 protein is CASTPPGKGADTQYF. The CDR3 DNA follows: TGTGCCAGCACCCCTCCGGGGAAGGGGGCAGATACGCAGTATTTT. The rearrangement links TRBV6-5 to TRBJ2-3; tentative D call: TRBD1 (6 bases). Germline V gives CDR1 MNHEY, CDR2 SVGAGI. This CDR3 is built from 15 residues. Trimming left V 7 bases short and J 4 bases short, with 18 bases between.

The V call is TRBV5-1, the J call TRBJ2-7, with a tentative D call TRBD2 (5 bases). The V and J ends lost 2 bases and 4 bases respectively, with 10 bases between them. Germline V lookup: CDR1 SGHRS, CDR2 YFSETQ. CDR3 size: 13 residues. The CDR3 DNA sequence: TGCGCCAGCAGCTTAGCCCCGGGGTACGAGCAGTACTTC. Translating gives CASSLAPGYEQYF.

The chain joins TRBV12-3 or TRBV12-4 to TRBJ1-1, with D hard to call. The germline V and J ends were trimmed by 5 bases and 6 bases, with 10 bases remaining between them. The CDR3 spans 12 residues. CDR3 bases: TGTGCCAGCAGTCCCTACCCCGCTGAAGCTTTCTTT. Translating it yields CASSPYPAEAFF.

The J gene is TRBJ2-3, the V gene TRBV19; 7 nucleotides match TRBD2. Trimming took 0 bases from V and 3 from J; bases not matched to a gene: 0. The germline V gene has CDR1 LNHDA and CDR2 SQIVND (reference sequence). The CDR3 spans 14 residues. The CDR3 region has the DNA TGTGCCAGTAGTATAGAGGGGGGGACAGATACGCAGTATTTT. Its translation is CASSIEGGTDTQYF.

The rearrangement uses TRBV5-4 and TRBJ2-7; tentative D call: TRBD1 (6 bases). V was trimmed by 3 bases and J by 2 bases, leaving 15 bases between them. The CDR3 is made up of 15 amino acids. Germline V lookup: CDR1 SGHNT, CDR2 YYREEE (reference sequence). The chain's CDR3 is CASSSRRQGTYEQYF. Written as DNA, the CDR3 is TGTGCCAGCAGCTCGCGACGCCAGGGGACCTACGAGCAGTACTTC.

The chain links TRBV4-3 to TRBJ1-1, with D maybe TRBD1 (6 bases). Germline CDR1 is LGHNA and CDR2 is YSLEER. This CDR3 is 14 amino acids long. Trimming stripped 4 bases from V and 3 bases from J, with 12 bases between. The CDR3 loop reads CASSRTGRDTEAFF. The CDR3, as DNA: TGCGCCAGCAGCCGTACAGGGCGGGACACTGAAGCTTTCTTT.

V and J are TRBV27 and TRBJ1-1; 9 bases match TRBD1. Germline V gene data show CDR1 as MNHEY and CDR2 as SMNVEV (reference sequence). The CDR3 is 13 residues long. With V trimmed by 8 bases and J by 5 bases, 6 bases remained unmatched. The CDR3 DNA follows: TGTGCCAGCCGCTCGGACAGGGGTACTGAAGCTTTCTTT. Translation gives CASRSDRGTEAFF.

This clone was counted only a few times. The chain employs TRBV14 and TRBJ1-3; D perhaps matches TRBD1 (5 bases). Germline CDR1 SGHDN, CDR2 FVKESK. V lost 0 bases and J lost 9, with 18 bases in between. The CDR3 covers 16 residues. The CDR3 protein is CASSQDIPGLSGTIYF. Here the CDR3 DNA reads TGTGCCAGCAGCCAAGATATCCCAGGGCTCTCTGGCACCATATATTTT. Full variable domain (missing parts from reference TRBV14 and TRBJ1-3): EAGVTQFPSHSVIEKGQTVTLRCDPISGHDNLYWYRRVMGKEIKFLLHFVKESKQDESGMPNNRFLAERTGGTYSTLKVQPAELEDSGVYFCASSQDIPGLSGTIYFGEGSWLTVV.

The chain links TRBV5-1 to TRBJ1-2; D might be TRBD1 (5 bases). Trimming removed 4 bases at V and 3 bases at J, with 10 bases between. Germline V CDR1 and CDR2: SGHRS, YFSETQ. This CDR3 is built from 13 residues. The CDR3 sequence is CASSIGTDYGYTF. CDR3 coding DNA: TGCGCCAGCAGCATAGGGACTGACTATGGCTACACCTTC. The variable domain in full, completed from reference TRBV5-1 and TRBJ1-2, reads KAGVTQTPRYLIKTRGQQVTLSCSPISGHRSVSWYQQTPGQGLQFLFEYFSETQRNKGNFPGRFSGRQFSNSRSEMNVSTLELGDSALYLCASSIGTDYGYTFGSGTRLTVV.

This rearrangement joins TRBV27 to TRBJ2-7; 9 positions match TRBD1. J gave up 6 bases and V 8 bases, and 14 bases lay outside the gene matches. This CDR3 region has 15 residues. The germline V gene encodes CDR1 MNHEY and CDR2 SMNVEV (reference sequence). CDR3 sequence reads: CASGYIRGTGSEQYF. DNA of the CDR3: TGTGCCAGCGGTTATATCCGGGGGACAGGGAGCGAGCAGTACTTC.

The chain is built from TRBV3-1 (or the pseudogene TRBV3-2) and TRBJ1-4, with unresolved D. The V end was cut by 5 bases, the J end by 9 bases, with 19 bases between. CDR1 and CDR2 from the germline V gene are LGHDT and YNNKEL (reference sequence). The CDR3 totals 15 residues. CDR3 residues: CASSGGPSLNKKLFF. CDR3 nucleotides: TGTGCCAGCAGCGGAGGGCCCTCTTTGAATAAAAAACTGTTTTTT.

The chain is built from TRBV5-8 and TRBJ2-7; TRBD1 agrees at 7 bases. The V gene end was trimmed by 2 bases and the J gene end by 2 bases; junction bases not matched to a gene: 4. The germline CDR1 and CDR2 sequences are SGHTS and YDEGEE. This CDR3 has 14 residues. As DNA, the CDR3 is TGTGCCAGCAGCTTCCGACAGGGACCCTACGAGCAGTACTTC. Amino acid sequence: CASSFRQGPYEQYF.

The chain recombines TRBV19 with TRBJ2-7, with D perhaps TRBD2 (5 bases). The germline gives CDR1 LNHDA, CDR2 SQIVND (reference sequence). The V end was cut by 5 bases, the J end by 1 base, with 12 bases between. The CDR3 is 14 amino acids. The CDR3 DNA reads as TGTGCCAGTAGTCCGGAGGAAGGATCCTACGAGCAGTACTTC. It encodes CASSPEEGSYEQYF.

This chain links TRBV12-3 or TRBV12-4 with TRBJ1-1; D not certain. V lost 5 bases, J lost 1 base, and 5 bases lay in between. This CDR3 contains 12 residues. The CDR3 nucleotides read TGTGCCAGCAGTACGAGGAACACTGAAGCTTTCTTT. It encodes CASSTRNTEAFF.

The chain is built from TRBV5-1 and TRBJ2-5; possible D gene TRBD2, 6 bases. V was cut by 4 bases and J by 5 bases, with 15 bases left in between. Germline V gene sequence: CDR1 SGHRS, CDR2 YFSETQ. The length of the CDR3 is 14 residues. In DNA form, the CDR3 reads TGCGCCAGCAGCGCGGGGCCTGGCGGGGAGACCCAGTACTTC. This encodes CASSAGPGGETQYF.

The chain uses TRBV19 and TRBJ1-6; D is unresolved. The CDR3 loop spans 14 amino acids. CDR1 is LNHDA, CDR2 SQIVND, per germline (reference sequence). The V end was cut by 5 bases, the J end by 13 bases, with 18 bases between. For the CDR3, the DNA is TGTGCCAGTAGTTCTAGTGGCGGCCCCGATCCCCTCCACTTT. This sequence encodes CASSSSGGPDPLHF.